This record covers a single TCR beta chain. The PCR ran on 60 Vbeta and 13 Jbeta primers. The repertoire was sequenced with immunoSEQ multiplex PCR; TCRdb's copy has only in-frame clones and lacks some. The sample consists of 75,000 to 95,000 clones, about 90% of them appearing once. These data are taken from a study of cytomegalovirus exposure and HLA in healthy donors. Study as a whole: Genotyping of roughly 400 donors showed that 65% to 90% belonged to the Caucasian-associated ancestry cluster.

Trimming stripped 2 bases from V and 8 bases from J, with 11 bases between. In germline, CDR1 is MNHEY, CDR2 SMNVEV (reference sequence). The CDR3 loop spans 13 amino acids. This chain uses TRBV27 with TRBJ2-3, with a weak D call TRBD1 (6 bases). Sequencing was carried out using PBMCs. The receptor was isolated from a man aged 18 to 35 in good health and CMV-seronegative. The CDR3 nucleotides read TGTGCCAGCAGTTTAGGCAGGGGAGTTACGCAGTATTTT. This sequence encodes CASSLGRGVTQYF.